This T cell receptor (beta chain) originates from a study of shared T cell receptors in the human thymus. Data came from immunoSEQ multiplex PCR; TCRdb stores just in-frame clones and leaves some out. The table lists hundreds of thousands of clones, approximately 87% of them singletons, with 0.0094% in the top ten. Trimming stripped 8 bases from V and 0 bases from J, with 12 bases between. CDR3 length equals 14 residues. CDR1 is MNHEY and CDR2 is SVGAGI in the germline V gene. This sample also appeared in a second study, on human thymus T cells. This second report adds: Thymic samples were excised during corrective heart operations. Highly overlapping thymic repertoires in unrelated individuals were reported by related research.

The rearrangement uses TRBV6-5 and TRBJ2-3; unclear D gene. The origin of this receptor is a boy under two years old with a congenital heart defect. The sample comprised thymocytes. The CDR3 nucleotides are TGTGCCAGCCAAAACAGTGGCAGCACAGATACGCAGTATTTT. Residues: CASQNSGSTDTQYF.